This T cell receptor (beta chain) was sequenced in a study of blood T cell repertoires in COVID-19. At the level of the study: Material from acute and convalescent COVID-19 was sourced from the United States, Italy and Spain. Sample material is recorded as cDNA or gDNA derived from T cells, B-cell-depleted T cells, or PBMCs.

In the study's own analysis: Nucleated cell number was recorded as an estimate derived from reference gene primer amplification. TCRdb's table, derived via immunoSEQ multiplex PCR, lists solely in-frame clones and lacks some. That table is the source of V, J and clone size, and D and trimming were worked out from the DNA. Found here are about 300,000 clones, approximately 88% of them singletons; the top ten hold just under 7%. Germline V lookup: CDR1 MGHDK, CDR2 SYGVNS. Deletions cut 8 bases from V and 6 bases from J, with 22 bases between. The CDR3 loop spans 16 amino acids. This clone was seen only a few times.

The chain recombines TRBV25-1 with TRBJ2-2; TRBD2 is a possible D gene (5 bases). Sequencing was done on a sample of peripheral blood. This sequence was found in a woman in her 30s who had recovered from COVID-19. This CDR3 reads CASRGEGTRAAGELFF. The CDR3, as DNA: TGTGCCAGCCGCGGCGAGGGAACTAGGGCCGCCGGGGAGCTGTTTTTT.